The TCR beta chain described here comes from a study of blood T cells in healthy people across ages. Between the trimmed V and J ends, which lost 1 base and 2 bases, there was a span of 13 bases. In germline, CDR1 is SGHAT, CDR2 FQDESV (reference sequence). This CDR3 has 16 residues. Combining a sample-barcoded 5' primer with a J-beta primer mix, a second PCR ran for about 7 to 11 cycles. TCRdb recomputed calls from the 5' RACE reads with MiXCR, one row per CDR3 protein. The table includes some 900,000 distinct CDR3 sequences, under 50% detected once. This clonotype came up a few times. Peripheral blood was drawn, roughly 10 milliliters per donor.

The chain employs TRBV11-1 and TRBJ2-3; the D is unclear. The clonotype was recovered from a young man in good health. Sample: blood. CDR3 in amino acids: CASSLGRNSYTDTQYF. In nucleotides, the CDR3 is TGTGCCAGCAGCTTAGGGCGGAACTCCTACACAGATACGCAGTATTTT. Full variable domain (remainder filled in from reference TRBV11-1 and TRBJ2-3): EAEVAQSPRYKITEKSQAVAFWCDPISGHATLYWYRQILGQGPELLVQFQDESVVDDSQLPKDRFSAERLKGVDSTLKIQPAELGDSAMYLCASSLGRNSYTDTQYFGPGTRLTVL.